A single sample is the source of the 30 T cell receptor beta chains below, sequenced in a study of blood T cell repertoires in COVID-19 (dated by TCRdb to 2020 to 2021). The library was built by means of the immunoSEQ multiplex PCR assay. In TCRdb, the immuneACCESS table is reduced to in-frame sequences with V and J assigned. These tables do not hold every clone; where another copy was compared, an unresolved V gene accounts for under half, and the others remain unexplained. The sample profile shows roughly 70,000 clones; about 82% of them were found once. The ten largest clones add up to roughly a tenth of the sample. Input material: peripheral blood. The receptors stem from a human donor in a cohort sampled during active COVID-19.

V and J are TRBV4-1 and TRBJ2-6; TRBD2 agrees at 12 bases. V shed 3 bases and J 3 bases; nucleotides not matched to a gene: 6. Germline CDR1 is MGHRA and CDR2 is YSYEKL. CDR3 size: 18 residues. The CDR3, as DNA: TGCGCCAGCAGCCAGCGGACTAGCGGGACGGGTGGGGCCAACGTCCTGACTTTC. This gives the protein CASSQRTSGTGGANVLTF.

This sequence joins TRBV5-5 and TRBJ2-7, with 7 bases aligning to TRBD2. CDR3 length equals 14 residues. CDR1 is SGHKS, CDR2 YYEKEE, per germline (reference sequence). Germline trimming cut 0 bases from V and 6 bases from J; bases unmatched to any gene: 6. For the CDR3, the DNA is TGTGCCAGCAGCTTGGGGGCGGGAGTACCCGAGCAGTACTTC. Its translation: CASSLGAGVPEQYF.

The CDR3, as DNA: TGTGCCAGCAGCCAAGTAGCGGGAGCTTGGGATGAGCAGTTCTTC. It is translated as CASSQVAGAWDEQFF. The rearrangement links TRBV14 to TRBJ2-1, with 9 bases fitting TRBD2. CDR1 and CDR2 from the germline V gene are SGHDN and FVKESK. V dropped 1 base and J dropped 8; count of bases not matched to a gene: 6. The CDR3 sequence is 15 residues long.

J is TRBJ2-2 and V is TRBV15; TRBD2 aligns across 9 bases. The V gene end was trimmed by 3 bases and the J gene end by 7 bases; junction bases not matched to a gene: 12. The CDR3 runs to 17 residues. The germline CDR1 and CDR2 sequences are LNHNV and YYDKDF (reference sequence). CDR3 nucleotides: TGTGCCACCAGCAGTTACCCCGCGGGAGGGCCAAGCGGGGAGCTGTTTTTT. As protein: CATSSYPAGGPSGELFF.

The V gene is TRBV5-1, the J gene TRBJ2-7; a weak D match, TRBD2 (6 bases). The CDR3 sequence is 15 residues long. Germline lookup yields CDR1 SGHRS and CDR2 YFSETQ. V was trimmed by 3 bases and J by 7 bases, leaving 20 bases between them. The CDR3 DNA reads TGCGCCAGCAGCTCCCTTACTGGGGGGACTCGGGAGCAGTACTTC. This sequence encodes CASSSLTGGTREQYF. The full variable domain, in which reference TRBV5-1 and TRBJ2-7 provide the parts outside the CDR3, is KAGVTQTPRYLIKTRGQQVTLSCSPISGHRSVSWYQQTPGQGLQFLFEYFSETQRNKGNFPGRFSGRQFSNSRSEMNVSTLELGDSALYLCASSSLTGGTREQYFGPGTRLTVT.

The rearrangement joins TRBV18 to TRBJ1-5; D is uncertain. CDR3 length: 14 amino acids. The V end lost 6 bases, the J end lost 2 bases, and 11 bases lay between the germline ends. Germline V gene sequence: CDR1 KGHSH, CDR2 LQKENI. This chain's CDR3 is CASSAELGNQPQHF. As DNA, the CDR3 is TGTGCCAGCTCTGCCGAGTTGGGCAATCAGCCCCAGCATTTT.

The chain carries TRBV12-5 and TRBJ2-7; the match to TRBD2 covers 7 bases. This CDR3 is built from 14 residues. With 9 bases clipped from V and 1 base from J, the junction kept 9 bases outside the gene matches. The germline V gene encodes CDR1 LGHNT and CDR2 FRNRAP. The CDR3 loop reads CARFLGRESYEQYF. The CDR3 DNA follows: TGTGCTAGGTTCCTCGGGCGGGAGTCCTACGAGCAGTACTTC.

This rearrangement joins TRBV2 to TRBJ2-6; D might be TRBD2 (5 bases). Trimming pared 5 bases from V and 4 bases from J, leaving 12 bases between. In germline, CDR1 is SNHLY, CDR2 FYNNEI. This CDR3 comprises 15 residues. The CDR3 is CASSLEGDGANVLTF. In DNA, the CDR3 is TGTGCCAGCAGTCTCGAGGGCGACGGGGCCAACGTCCTGACTTTC.

The gene calls are TRBV6-5 and TRBJ2-7, with TRBD2 identical over 10 bases. The V and J ends lost 5 bases and 4 bases, in that order; junction bases with no gene match: 8. The CDR3 is made up of 15 amino acids. CDR1 is MNHEY and CDR2 is SVGAGI in the germline V gene. CDR3 sequence: CASSPRTGLAYEQYF. The CDR3 nucleotides are TGTGCCAGCAGTCCACGCACGGGACTAGCGTACGAGCAGTACTTC.

This chain connects TRBV5-1 to TRBJ1-6; D is uncertain. Trimming pared 0 bases from V and 4 bases from J, leaving 8 bases between. The CDR3 consists of 15 residues. Germline CDR1 and CDR2: SGHRS and YFSETQ. CDR3 DNA: TGCGCCAGCAGCTTGGGGCCAGGTTATAATTCACCCCTCCACTTT. This translates into CASSLGPGYNSPLHF.

V usage is TRBV7-9 and J usage is TRBJ2-6; 9 bases align to TRBD2. The V gene's germline CDR1 is SEHNR and CDR2 FQNEAQ (reference sequence). The CDR3 consists of 16 residues. The J segment lost 2 bases and the V segment lost 6 bases, leaving 5 bases of the junction unmatched. This CDR3 is CASRSSGVTGANVLTF. CDR3 coding DNA: TGTGCCAGCAGGTCTAGCGGGGTCACTGGGGCCAACGTCCTGACTTTC.

This clone was counted a few times. The chain couples TRBV7-3 to TRBJ2-5, with TRBD2 identical over 9 bases. This CDR3 region has 15 residues. Germline assignment: CDR1 SGHTA and CDR2 FQGTGA. The V and J ends lost 3 bases and 5 bases, in that order; junction bases with no gene match: 7. The chain's CDR3 is CASSLGSGSGETQYF. The CDR3 DNA is TGTGCCAGCAGCTTGGGTAGCGGGAGTGGCGAGACCCAGTACTTC.

Points on this clone: An end of the junction does not agree with germline; a read error may underlie this. Written as DNA, the CDR3 is TGTGCTAGCAGCTTGTTTCCCCCCGGAGAACGGGGCTACGAGCAGTACTTC. It is translated as CASSLFPPGERGYEQYF. The rearrangement joins TRBV7-7 to TRBJ2-7; perhaps TRBD2 as D (5 bases). Germline V gene sequence: CDR1 SSHAT, CDR2 FNYEAQ (reference sequence). The CDR3 sequence is 17 residues long.

V is TRBV4-2 and J is TRBJ1-4, with 11 bases lining up with TRBD1. The CDR3 length is 16 residues. The V and J ends lost 2 bases and 5 bases, in that order; junction bases with no gene match: 4. Germline V gene sequence: CDR1 LGHNA, CDR2 YNFKEQ. The CDR3 DNA reads TGTGCCAGCAGCCAAACCGGGACAGGGGGAAATGAAAAACTGTTTTTT. Translating it yields CASSQTGTGGNEKLFF.

The sample holds one count of this clone. The V gene is TRBV6-5, the J gene TRBJ1-4, with D perhaps matching TRBD1 (5 bases). Germline assignment: CDR1 MNHEY and CDR2 SVGAGI. This CDR3 has 16 amino acids. The V gene lost 2 bases and the J gene lost 3 bases, with 13 bases spanning the gap. CDR3 region: CASSYGRGPANEKLFF. The DNA of the CDR3 is TGTGCCAGCAGTTACGGGAGGGGTCCAGCTAATGAAAAACTGTTTTTT.

The chain carries TRBV27 and TRBJ2-6, with 9 bases lining up with TRBD1. Germline V gene lookup returns CDR1 MNHEY and CDR2 SMNVEV (reference sequence). The CDR3 runs to 15 residues. The trim removed 4 bases at V and 12 bases at J, leaving 10 bases unmatched. The CDR3: CASSSPGTGFLVLTF. As DNA, the CDR3 is TGTGCCAGCAGTTCACCCGGGACAGGGTTCCTCGTCCTGACTTTC.

The gene calls are TRBV18 and TRBJ1-1; no firm D call. The CDR3 consists of 13 residues. V lost 4 bases, J lost 1 base, and 7 bases lay in between. Per the germline V gene, CDR1 is KGHSH and CDR2 is LQKENI. The CDR3 DNA follows: TGTGCCAGCTCACTCAGCGGGAACACTGAAGCTTTCTTT. Translating it yields CASSLSGNTEAFF.

This rearrangement joins TRBV7-2 to TRBJ2-7; D remains unclear. V was shortened by 0 bases and J by 1 base, with 10 bases between the two germline ends. The CDR3 length is 15 residues. The V gene's germline CDR1 is SGHTA and CDR2 FQGNSA. The chain's CDR3 is CASSLAILRSYEQYF. DNA for the CDR3: TGTGCCAGCAGCTTAGCTATCTTGAGGTCCTACGAGCAGTACTTC.

J is TRBJ1-5 and V is TRBV23-1; 9 nucleotides agree with TRBD1. TRBV23-1 is placed among ORFs of uncertain function. Trimming took 0 bases from V and 4 from J; bases not matched to a gene: 7. The CDR3 covers 17 residues. CDR3: CASSQSGQGMGNQPQHF. In DNA, the CDR3 is TGCGCCAGCAGTCAATCGGGACAGGGAATGGGGAATCAGCCCCAGCATTTT.

This rearrangement joins TRBV7-2 to TRBJ2-7; TRBD1 is a possible D gene (5 bases). CDR3 size: 15 residues. Trimming removed 5 bases from V and 2 bases from J, with 16 bases in between. Germline CDR1 reads SGHTA; CDR2 reads FQGNSA. The CDR3 protein is CASSQLMGQTYEQYF. The CDR3 DNA reads TGTGCCAGCAGCCAACTCATGGGGCAAACCTACGAGCAGTACTTC.

V gene TRBV3-1 (or the pseudogene TRBV3-2) combines with J gene TRBJ2-7, with TRBD2 matching 10 bases. Germline V gene sequence: CDR1 LGHDT, CDR2 YNNKEL (reference sequence). The trim removed 4 bases at V and 3 bases at J, leaving 6 bases unmatched. The CDR3 extends over 15 amino acids. The CDR3: CASSLTGTSVYEQYF. The CDR3 DNA sequence: TGTGCCAGCAGCCTTACCGGGACTAGCGTCTACGAGCAGTACTTC.

The gene calls are TRBV7-2 and TRBJ1-3; the match to TRBD1 covers 8 bases. V lost 5 bases and J lost 7; bases outside the gene matches: 4. Per germline, CDR1 SGHTA and CDR2 FQGNSA. The CDR3 has 13 amino acids. The CDR3 reads CASSPDRANTIYF. CDR3 DNA sequence: TGTGCCAGCAGCCCGGACAGGGCCAACACCATATATTTT. The complete variable domain, with remaining parts taken from reference TRBV7-2 and TRBJ1-3, reads GAGVSQSPSNKVTEKGKDVELRCDPISGHTALYWYRQSLGQGLEFLIYFQGNSAPDKSGLPSDRFSAERTGGSVSTLTIQRTQQEDSAVYLCASSPDRANTIYFGEGSWLTVV.

The chain joins TRBV28 to TRBJ2-7; 9 bases line up with TRBD1. Germline CDR1 MDHEN, CDR2 SYDVKM. V was pared by 8 bases and J by 2 bases, with 4 bases of the junction left unmatched. The CDR3 is made up of 13 amino acids. The CDR3 spells CASRQGVTYEQYF. CDR3 sequence (DNA): TGTGCCAGCCGACAGGGGGTAACCTACGAGCAGTACTTC.

The CDR3 DNA is TGTGCCAGCTCTCAGACAGGTAGCAATCAGCCCCAGCATTTT. This codes for CASSQTGSNQPQHF. The chain uses TRBV18 and TRBJ1-5; D is perhaps TRBD1 (6 bases). This CDR3 region has 14 residues. Deletions cut 6 bases from V and 0 bases from J, with 9 bases between. CDR1 KGHSH and CDR2 LQKENI come from the germline V gene.

The chain couples TRBV30 to TRBJ1-3; weak D call: TRBD1 (5 bases). From germline, CDR1 is GTSNPN and CDR2 SVGIG (reference sequence). Deletions cut 4 bases from V and 4 bases from J, with 17 bases between. CDR3 size: 15 residues. The CDR3 here is CAWTPPQAAGNTIYF. DNA for the CDR3: TGTGCCTGGACCCCTCCACAGGCGGCAGGAAACACCATATATTTT. Filled out from reference TRBV30 and TRBJ1-3, the complete variable domain reads SQTIHQWPATLVQPVGSPLSLECTVEGTSNPNLYWYRQAAGRGLQLLFYSVGIGQISSEVPQNLSASRPQDRQFILSSKKLLLSDSGFYLCAWTPPQAAGNTIYFGEGSWLTVV.

CDR3 nucleotide sequence: TGTGCCAGTAGCACAGGATCAGCCTACGAGCAGTACTTC. It is translated as CASSTGSAYEQYF. The rearrangement joins TRBV19 to TRBJ2-7; D possibly corresponds to TRBD1 (5 bases). Trimming removed 6 bases at V and 2 bases at J, with 11 bases between. Per germline, CDR1 LNHDA and CDR2 SQIVND (reference sequence). This CDR3 contains 13 residues.

The chain employs TRBV4-2 and TRBJ2-3; TRBD2 is a possible D gene (6 bases). V lost 0 bases to trimming and J lost 1 base, with 11 bases between them. The CDR3 totals 16 residues. The V gene's germline CDR1 is LGHNA and CDR2 YNFKEQ. CDR3 sequence reads: CASSQERASGTDTQYF. CDR3 nucleotide sequence: TGTGCCAGCAGCCAAGAGAGGGCTAGCGGCACAGATACGCAGTATTTT.

The CDR3, as DNA: TGTGCCAGCAGTCTGGAGACAGGGGTCGGCTATGGCTACACCTTC. This sequence encodes CASSLETGVGYGYTF. The genes are TRBV28 and TRBJ1-2; 8 positions match TRBD1. The CDR3 is made up of 15 amino acids. The germline V gene encodes CDR1 MDHEN and CDR2 SYDVKM. Trimming removed 5 bases from V and 4 bases from J; junction bases left unmatched: 9.

V and J are TRBV5-1 and TRBJ2-7, with 7 positions matching TRBD1. CDR1 and CDR2 (germline): SGHRS, YFSETQ. Trimming removed 3 bases from V and 1 base from J; junction bases left unmatched: 4. CDR3 length equals 14 residues. The CDR3 DNA reads as TGCGCCAGCAGCTACTCGGGACAGTCCTACGAGCAGTACTTC. Amino acid sequence: CASSYSGQSYEQYF.

The rearrangement uses TRBV4-3 and TRBJ2-7, with 8 positions matching TRBD2. The junction had 8 bases not matched to a gene; V was cut back by 1 base and J by 0 bases. The germline V gene has CDR1 LGHNA and CDR2 YSLEER. The CDR3 covers 17 residues. The CDR3 DNA sequence: TGCGCCAGCAGCCAAGTGCCCCCTAGCGGGCCCTCCTACGAGCAGTACTTC. Its translation: CASSQVPPSGPSYEQYF.